Presented here are 32 T cell receptor beta chains from one specimen sequenced in a study of vaccination and CD4 T cells after COVID-19 (dated by TCRdb to about 2022). The protocol used for the library was PCR. The sequencer listed for this sample is Illumina iSeq 100. TCR sequencing of DNA from cultured CD4+ T cells used the Oncomine TCR Beta short-read assay at the Johns Hopkins FTIC core. TCRdb took the public reads, trimmed them with fastp at Q25, ran MiXCR for clone calling and kept in-frame beta chains. Here each entry gathers all rows of one CDR3 protein and keeps the most common genes and DNA. The table for this sample lists fewer than 15,000 distinct CDR3 sequences; roughly half of them were counted only once. In total, the top ten clones hold roughly 26% of the sample. Per the publication, the treatment or condition label means: roughly 10-day PBMC culture with coronavirus spike peptide pools or control peptides (ViraFEST assay).

These receptors' targets are unknown. The sample in question was cultured CD4+ T cells from blood, obtained after SARS-CoV-2 vaccination. The receptors shown here come from a human donor with COVID-19.

The V call is TRBV12-3 or TRBV12-4, the J call TRBJ2-3; D is perhaps TRBD1 or TRBD2 (5 bases each). This CDR3 has 13 amino acids. V shed 8 bases and J shed 6 bases, with 15 bases lying between them. As DNA, the CDR3 is TGTGCCAGCGAAACCGGGGCCCGGGATACGCAGTATTTT. Amino acids: CASETGARDTQYF.

In this sample, this clonotype turned up a few times. The chain is built from TRBV15 and TRBJ2-5, with no clear D. The CDR3 extends over 12 amino acids. The germline V gene has CDR1 LNHNV and CDR2 YYDKDF (reference sequence). V was clipped by 1 base and J by 4 bases, with 4 bases between them. The CDR3 DNA is TGTGCCACCAGCAGAGGGCCAGAGACCCAGTACTTC. Translated: CATSRGPETQYF.

The chain carries TRBV19 and TRBJ2-7; perhaps D is TRBD1 or TRBD2 (5 bases each). V lost 3 bases and J lost 3, with 12 bases in between. The length of the CDR3 is 14 residues. Germline CDR1 reads LNHDA; CDR2 reads SQIVND (reference sequence). The CDR3 reads CASSMGVSLYEQYF. The CDR3 nucleotides read TGTGCCAGTAGTATGGGGGTAAGTCTCTACGAGCAGTACTTC.

The chain uses TRBV5-1 and TRBJ1-6; TRBD1 matches 7 bases. CDR1 SGHRS and CDR2 YFSETQ come from the germline V gene. The CDR3 has 15 amino acids. V lost 3 bases to trimming and J lost 5 bases; unmatched junction nucleotides: 5. CDR3 in DNA: TGCGCCAGCAGCTCCGGGACAGCGGATAATTCACCCCTCCACTTT. It yields the protein CASSSGTADNSPLHF.

The V call is TRBV6-1, the J call TRBJ1-2; a possible D gene is TRBD1 (5 bases). The CDR3 extends over 13 amino acids. V dropped 4 bases and J dropped 1 base, with 7 bases sitting between them. Germline V gene data show CDR1 as MNHNS and CDR2 as SASEGT. This chain's CDR3 is CASSGQNNYGYTF. CDR3 DNA sequence: TGTGCCAGCAGTGGACAGAATAACTATGGCTACACCTTC.

Only one count was recorded for this clonotype. The chain is built from TRBV29-1 and TRBJ1-2; possible D gene TRBD1, 6 bases. The CDR3 spans 14 residues. The germline V gene encodes CDR1 SQVTM and CDR2 ANQGSEA. V was shortened by 6 bases and J by 3 bases, with 17 bases between the two germline ends. CDR3 protein: CSVGGSGNDYGYTF. Here the CDR3 DNA reads TGCAGCGTGGGGGGCTCAGGGAACGACTATGGCTACACCTTC.

V is TRBV11-2 and J is TRBJ1-2; D call uncertain. Germline V gene sequence: CDR1 SGHAT, CDR2 FQNNGV. The V and J ends lost 1 base and 4 bases respectively, with 10 bases between them. This CDR3 spans 14 amino acids. The CDR3 reads CASSLAHATYGYTF. Here the CDR3 DNA reads TGTGCCAGCAGCTTAGCCCACGCAACCTATGGCTACACCTTC.

V and J are TRBV2 and TRBJ2-5; 9 positions match TRBD2. Germline CDR1 reads SNHLY; CDR2 reads FYNNEI. CDR3 length: 14 residues. The junction had 7 bases not matched to a gene; V was cut back by 6 bases and J by 5 bases. DNA for the CDR3: TGTGCCAGCAGCGTTAGCGGGGGAGGGGAGACCCAGTACTTC. Encoded protein: CASSVSGGGETQYF.

The chain links TRBV14 to TRBJ2-3; TRBD1 matches at 10 bases. The V gene's germline CDR1 is SGHDN and CDR2 FVKESK. The V segment lost 5 bases and the J segment 3 bases; nucleotides outside the gene matches: 8. The length of the CDR3 is 16 residues. CDR3 sequence (DNA): TGTGCCAGCAGCTACCCGGGACAGGGGAAAACAGATACGCAGTATTTT. Its translation is CASSYPGQGKTDTQYF. Complete variable domain (other parts from reference TRBV14 and TRBJ2-3): EAGVTQFPSHSVIEKGQTVTLRCDPISGHDNLYWYRRVMGKEIKFLLHFVKESKQDESGMPNNRFLAERTGGTYSTLKVQPAELEDSGVYFCASSYPGQGKTDTQYFGPGTRLTVL.

The chain joins TRBV20-1 to TRBJ2-5, with TRBD2 matching over 11 bases. This CDR3 is built from 14 residues. Germline V gives CDR1 DFQATT, CDR2 SNEGSKA (reference sequence). CDR3 amino acids: CSAGTSGLQETQYF. CDR3 nucleotides: TGCAGCGCGGGGACTAGCGGACTTCAAGAGACCCAGTACTTC.

V is TRBV19 and J is TRBJ1-3; 7 bases are shared with TRBD1. The junction had 4 bases not matched to a gene; V was cut back by 5 bases and J by 6 bases. The CDR3 spans 13 residues. Per the germline V gene, CDR1 is LNHDA and CDR2 is SQIVND (reference sequence). CDR3 protein: CASSAQGENTIYF. The CDR3 DNA reads TGTGCCAGTAGTGCTCAGGGGGAAAACACCATATATTTT.

The chain links TRBV6-1 to TRBJ2-7; D is perhaps TRBD1 (5 bases). The CDR3 totals 13 residues. Between the trimmed V and J ends, which lost 10 bases and 6 bases, there was a span of 19 bases. Per the germline V gene, CDR1 is MNHNS and CDR2 is SASEGT. The CDR3 reads CATRPAGNVEQYF. DNA for the CDR3: TGTGCCACCCGGCCCGCAGGGAATGTCGAGCAGTACTTC.

The chain combines TRBV28 with TRBJ2-5, with 8 bases identical to TRBD2. CDR1 is MDHEN and CDR2 is SYDVKM in the germline V gene. V gave up 1 base and J gave up 5 bases; unmatched junction bases: 6. The CDR3 is 15 amino acids. CDR3 DNA: TGTGCCAGCAGTTTATCGGCGGGGGGTCCGGAGACCCAGTACTTC. It translates to CASSLSAGGPETQYF.

The rearrangement links TRBV5-6 to TRBJ1-1, with D maybe TRBD1 (6 bases). Germline CDR1 is SGHDT and CDR2 is YYEEEE. The germline V and J ends were trimmed by 4 bases and 5 bases, with 15 bases remaining between them. The CDR3 loop spans 14 amino acids. CDR3 bases: TGTGCCAGCAGCCAGACAGGATTAACGACTGAAGCTTTCTTT. Translated: CASSQTGLTTEAFF.

V usage is TRBV12-3 or TRBV12-4 and J usage is TRBJ1-2; TRBD1 agrees at 7 bases. The CDR3 totals 14 residues. V shed 2 bases and J 8 bases; nucleotides not matched to a gene: 8. Here the CDR3 reads CASSLSDREYGYTF. CDR3 sequence (DNA): TGTGCCAGCAGTTTATCCGACAGGGAATACGGCTACACCTTC.

The rearrangement uses TRBV29-1 and TRBJ1-2; possibly TRBD1 for D (5 bases). V was trimmed by 3 bases and J by 7 bases, leaving 18 bases between them. CDR1 and CDR2 from the germline V gene are SQVTM and ANQGSEA. The CDR3 covers 14 residues. The CDR3 nucleotides are TGCAGCGTTGATGGGGGGACGGCGGGAGGTGGCTACACCTTC. Translated: CSVDGGTAGGGYTF.

The chain uses TRBV20-1 and TRBJ2-3, with 11 bases matching TRBD2. The CDR3 has 13 residues. V was pared by 5 bases and J by 3 bases, with 1 base of the junction left unmatched. CDR1 is DFQATT, CDR2 SNEGSKA, per germline (reference sequence). The CDR3 is CSARTSGTDTQYF. CDR3 bases: TGCAGTGCTCGGACTAGCGGGACAGATACGCAGTATTTT.

The chain is built from TRBV28 and TRBJ2-7; possibly TRBD2 for D (5 bases). The CDR3 runs to 11 residues. Between the trimmed V and J ends, which lost 5 bases and 7 bases, there was a span of 9 bases. The V gene's germline CDR1 is MDHEN and CDR2 SYDVKM. The CDR3 DNA follows: TGTGCCAGCAGTACGGGGTGGGAGCAGTACTTC. It encodes CASSTGWEQYF.

The chain joins TRBV7-2 to TRBJ2-7; no reliable D call. With 5 bases removed from V and 0 bases from J, the gap between germline ends came to 11 bases. The germline V gene has CDR1 SGHTA and CDR2 FQGNSA. This CDR3 has 14 amino acids. CDR3 amino acids: CASSLDALSYEQYF. DNA for the CDR3: TGTGCCAGCAGCCTGGACGCACTCTCCTACGAGCAGTACTTC. Together with reference TRBV7-2 and TRBJ2-7, the CDR3 gives the full variable domain: GAGVSQSPSNKVTEKGKDVELRCDPISGHTALYWYRQSLGQGLEFLIYFQGNSAPDKSGLPSDRFSAERTGGSVSTLTIQRTQQEDSAVYLCASSLDALSYEQYFGPGTRLTVT.

This chain uses TRBV6-2 or TRBV6-3 with TRBJ1-5; perhaps TRBD1 as D (6 bases). The germline CDR1 and CDR2 sequences are MNHEY and SVGEGT. This CDR3 spans 15 amino acids. Trimming stripped 2 bases from V and 7 bases from J, with 15 bases between. Written as DNA, the CDR3 is TGTGCCAGCAGTTACCTGGCAGGGGAGGGCCAGCCCCAGCATTTT. Its protein is CASSYLAGEGQPQHF.

The CDR3 DNA reads as TGTGCCAGCAGCCGAGTTGACACCATATATTTT. This codes for CASSRVDTIYF. The chain has TRBV7-9 and TRBJ1-3; D is undetermined. The ends were cut back, 5 bases at V and 8 bases at J, with 7 bases in the middle. Germline CDR1 SEHNR, CDR2 FQNEAQ (reference sequence). The CDR3 runs to 11 residues. The variable domain in full, completed from reference TRBV7-9 and TRBJ1-3, reads DTGVSQNPRHKITKRGQNVTFRCDPISEHNRLYWYRQTLGQGPEFLTYFQNEAQLEKSRLLSDRFSAERPKGSFSTLEIQRTEQGDSAMYLCASSRVDTIYFGEGSWLTVV.

This clonotype has more than one count but fewer than ten. V is TRBV7-6 and J is TRBJ2-5; TRBD1 matches 8 bases. The CDR3 contains 15 residues. The V gene end was trimmed by 5 bases and the J gene end by 2 bases; junction bases not matched to a gene: 7. Germline-derived CDR1 and CDR2 are SGHVS and FNYEAQ. DNA of the CDR3: TGTGCCAGCAGCCTAGGACAGGGTCGACAAGAGACCCAGTACTTC. This encodes CASSLGQGRQETQYF.

The V and J genes are TRBV12-3 or TRBV12-4 and TRBJ2-5; D uncertain. The CDR3 has 15 amino acids. The V and J ends lost 5 bases and 5 bases respectively, with 18 bases between them. CDR3: CASSHRAISLETQYF. In DNA, the CDR3 is TGTGCCAGCAGTCACCGGGCCATCTCGCTGGAGACCCAGTACTTC.

The chain uses TRBV5-1 and TRBJ1-2, with D possibly TRBD1 on 5 matching bases. Germline-derived CDR1 and CDR2 are SGHRS and YFSETQ. V shed 3 bases and J shed 3 bases, with 12 bases lying between them. There are 14 residues in the CDR3. The CDR3, as DNA: TGCGCCAGCAGCTCCCCTGGAGGGGACTATGGCTACACCTTC. Protein sequence: CASSSPGGDYGYTF.

This chain uses TRBV7-2 with TRBJ2-5, with a weak D call TRBD1 (5 bases). The CDR3 length is 14 residues. Germline V lookup: CDR1 SGHTA, CDR2 FQGNSA. With 1 base removed from V and 3 bases from J, the gap between germline ends came to 9 bases. The CDR3 nucleotides are TGTGCCAGCAGCTTAGTTCCCAGGGAAGAGACCCAGTACTTC. This gives the protein CASSLVPREETQYF.

This clonotype was picked up a small number of times. The rearrangement links TRBV20-1 to TRBJ2-3; 8 bases match TRBD2. Trimming at V came to 6 bases and at J to 4 bases, leaving 21 bases not matched to a gene. Germline loops: CDR1 DFQATT, CDR2 SNEGSKA (reference sequence). The CDR3 has 18 amino acids. Written as DNA, the CDR3 is TGCAGTGCCACCTTCCAATCCGGGACTAGTTCACGGGCAGATACGCAGTATTTT. It translates to CSATFQSGTSSRADTQYF.

This chain links TRBV5-1 with TRBJ2-6, with unresolved D. CDR1 is SGHRS, CDR2 YFSETQ, per germline. Trimming left V 1 base short and J 5 bases short, with 7 bases between. The CDR3 length is 14 residues. The CDR3 sequence is CASSLTSRANVLTF. The CDR3 DNA reads TGCGCCAGCAGCTTGACGTCGAGGGCCAACGTCCTGACTTTC.

This sequence joins TRBV14 and TRBJ2-5; 7 bases are shared with TRBD2. V was clipped by 1 base and J by 7 bases; unmatched bases: 6. The germline gives CDR1 SGHDN, CDR2 FVKESK. The length of the CDR3 is 14 residues. The CDR3 coding sequence is TGTGCCAGCAGCCAAGTGGGGGGGTCGGGGACCCAGTACTTC. Translated: CASSQVGGSGTQYF.

V gene TRBV4-2 combines with J gene TRBJ2-5; 7 nucleotides match TRBD2. From germline, CDR1 is LGHNA and CDR2 YNFKEQ. Unmatched junction bases numbered 11, after V lost 5 bases and J lost 5 bases. The CDR3 consists of 15 residues. The CDR3 nucleotides are TGTGCCAGCAGCGACGAAGGGAGGGTTCTGGAGACCCAGTACTTC. Translation: CASSDEGRVLETQYF.

This clonotype was detected once. The J gene is TRBJ1-2, the V gene TRBV5-4; D is unresolved. Trimming removed 0 bases from V and 7 bases from J, with 7 bases in between. The CDR3 has 12 amino acids. The germline V gene has CDR1 SGHNT and CDR2 YYREEE (reference sequence). The CDR3 DNA is TGTGCCAGCAGCTTGGATCTGGCTGGCTACACCTTC. Translation: CASSLDLAGYTF.

This rearrangement joins TRBV12-3 or TRBV12-4 to TRBJ2-3; 8 nucleotides align to TRBD2. V lost 7 bases to trimming and J lost 6 bases; unmatched junction nucleotides: 9. The CDR3 is 14 amino acids. For the CDR3, the DNA is TGTGCCAGCACCCCGGGACTAGGATCCGATACGCAGTATTTT. The encoded protein is CASTPGLGSDTQYF.

In its sample, this clonotype was seen a few times. V is TRBV6-1 and J is TRBJ2-5; perhaps TRBD1 as D (5 bases). Trimming left V 6 bases short and J 5 bases short, with 13 bases between. The CDR3 runs 13 residues. Germline V gene data show CDR1 as MNHNS and CDR2 as SASEGT. The CDR3, as DNA: TGTGCCAGCAGAGCTCCAGGGCAGGAGACCCAGTACTTC. Amino acids: CASRAPGQETQYF.